This TCR beta chain was identified in a study of T cells after yellow fever vaccination. About the research overall: Where fractions had low cell numbers, libraries were prepared from them with the SMART-Seq v4 Ultra Low Input RNA kit.

Overall study results and limits: A secondary response was less intense yet reached its peak sooner, at day 5 versus 15. Post-booster reappearance was seen for most primary-vaccination clones (96% CD4, 88% CD8).

On this clonotype itself: The antigen is not known.

The authors made TCR cDNA by 5'RACE template switching, adding a universal primer site and UMIs. MiXCR, run by TCRdb on the 5' RACE reads, gives a single entry per CDR3 protein. Here the sample spans 550,000 or so distinct CDR3 sequences, over 15% being singletons. The ends were cut back, 3 bases at V and 8 bases at J, with 19 bases in the middle. Germline loops: CDR1 SQVTM, CDR2 ANQGSEA. The CDR3 is 14 residues long. This TCR derives from a man aged 25-40 years who received the YFV17D yellow fever vaccine. This rearrangement joins TRBV29-1 to TRBJ1-2, with D maybe TRBD1 (5 bases). Sequenced material: PBMCs, taken 15 days after the yellow fever booster vaccination. The CDR3 region has the DNA TGCAGCGTTGAGGAGGCAGGGCCCACGGCGGGCTACACCTTC. It is translated as CSVEEAGPTAGYTF.